This T cell receptor beta chain originates from a study of cytomegalovirus exposure and HLA in healthy donors. About the study: The 120 validation repertoires matched the roughly 700 first-cohort repertoires in platform, a later analysis reported.

The junction had 8 bases not matched to a gene; V was cut back by 6 bases and J by 6 bases. Looked up from germline, CDR1 is SEHNR and CDR2 is FQNEAQ (reference sequence). CDR3 length equals 14 residues. The donors were in the approximately 130-subject validation cohort, distinct from the approximately 700-subject first cohort. Generated by immunoSEQ multiplex PCR, the TCRdb table keeps only in-frame clones and is missing some. Of around 150,000 clones in the sample, about 90% were seen once. The J gene is TRBJ2-4, the V gene TRBV7-9, with 7 nucleotides matching TRBD1. The receptor's source is a woman aged 25 to 39 in good health and CMV-seronegative. Sequenced input: PBMCs. This chain's CDR3 is CASSPDRDRNIQYF. CDR3 bases: TGTGCCAGCAGTCCCGACAGGGACCGAAACATTCAGTACTTC.